These T cell receptor beta chains were read from a single sample in a study of vaccination effects on CD4 cells after COVID-19. These receptors' targets are unknown. Measured with immunoSEQ multiplex PCR; TCRdb has only the in-frame clones, and not every one. Among around 40,000 clones listed, more than 65% were seen once. Sequencing used CD4+ T cells from PBMCs cultured without peptide, obtained after COVID-19 vaccination. The receptors come from a human donor who received a COVID-19 vaccine. Both conserved end residues are part of each CDR3. Each record gives: clone size, J gene, D gene, V gene, CDR3 protein, CDR3 DNA. A D gene is named only where the DNA matches it firmly. Clone size is not always given. Where it is, it says once, few, many or a class for expanded clones.

size: -; J: TRBJ2-5; D: -; V: TRBV13; CDR3: CASSFMAAQETQYF; DNA: TGTGCCAGCAGCTTTATGGCAGCACAAGAGACCCAGTACTTC
size: -; J: TRBJ1-5; D: -; V: TRBV4-1; CDR3: CASSRGQYSNQPQHF; DNA: TGCGCCAGCAGCCGCGGACAGTATAGCAATCAGCCCCAGCATTTT
size: -; J: TRBJ1-6; D: -; V: TRBV6-5; CDR3: CASSYSWRGDNSPLHF; DNA: TGTGCCAGCAGTTACTCTTGGCGCGGAGATAATTCACCCCTCCACTTT
size: -; J: TRBJ1-5; D: -; V: TRBV3-1/TRBV3-2; CDR3: CASSQGGPNQPQHF; DNA: TGTGCCAGCAGCCAAGGGGGCCCGAATCAGCCCCAGCATTTT
size: -; J: TRBJ2-4; D: -; V: TRBV7-9; CDR3: CASSAALAGNIQYF; DNA: TGTGCCAGCAGCGCCGCCCTGGCGGGTAACATTCAGTACTTC
size: -; J: TRBJ1-2; D: -; V: TRBV2; CDR3: CASSGQGDYGYTF; DNA: TGTGCCAGCAGTGGGCAGGGCGACTATGGCTACACCTTC
size: -; J: TRBJ1-1; D: -; V: TRBV5-5; CDR3: CASSLKQVNTEAFF; DNA: TGTGCCAGCAGCTTGAAGCAGGTGAACACTGAAGCTTTCTTT
size: once; J: TRBJ2-1; D: -; V: TRBV9; CDR3: CASSVDYYNEQFF; DNA: TGTGCCAGCAGCGTAGACTACTACAATGAGCAGTTCTTC
size: -; J: TRBJ2-7; D: -; V: TRBV11-1; CDR3: CASSLYSRPYEQYF; DNA: TGTGCCAGCAGCTTATACAGCCGTCCCTACGAGCAGTACTTC
size: -; J: TRBJ2-7; D: -; V: TRBV5-1; CDR3: CASSLASGGRGYYEQYF; DNA: TGCGCCAGCAGCCTGGCTTCCGGGGGAAGGGGCTACTACGAGCAGTACTTC
size: -; J: TRBJ2-7; D: TRBD1; V: TRBV6-5; CDR3: CASRFDRAKNEQYF; DNA: TGTGCCAGCAGATTCGACAGGGCAAAAAACGAGCAGTACTTC
size: -; J: TRBJ2-1; D: TRBD1; V: TRBV3-1/TRBV3-2; CDR3: CASSRINLGQGRGNEQFF; DNA: TGTGCCAGCAGCCGTATCAATTTAGGACAGGGCCGGGGGAATGAGCAGTTCTTC
size: -; J: TRBJ2-1; D: -; V: TRBV10-3; CDR3: CAIQGLEYNEQFF; DNA: TGTGCCATCCAGGGGCTGGAGTACAATGAGCAGTTCTTC
size: -; J: TRBJ2-7; D: -; V: TRBV6-5; CDR3: CASSFTGTVSYEQYF; DNA: TGTGCCAGCAGTTTTACCGGGACGGTATCCTACGAGCAGTACTTC
size: -; J: TRBJ2-4; D: -; V: TRBV6-1; CDR3: CASSEAGFQNIQYF; DNA: TGTGCCAGCAGTGAAGCAGGGTTCCAAAACATTCAGTACTTC
size: -; J: TRBJ1-4; D: -; V: TRBV4-1; CDR3: CASSHPQGRGRITNEKLFF; DNA: TGCGCCAGCAGCCACCCCCAGGGCAGGGGACGGATAACTAATGAAAAACTGTTTTTT
size: -; J: TRBJ2-5; D: -; V: TRBV5-1; CDR3: CASSSGTREGETQYF; DNA: TGCGCCAGCAGCTCAGGGACACGGGAAGGGGAGACCCAGTACTTC
size: -; J: TRBJ2-3; D: TRBD1; V: TRBV19; CDR3: CATSRDRGTDTQYF; DNA: TGTGCCACGAGCCGGGACAGGGGCACAGATACGCAGTATTTT
size: -; J: TRBJ2-7; D: -; V: TRBV6-4; CDR3: CASSVGRGPSYEQYF; DNA: TGTGCCAGCAGTGTCGGTCGGGGGCCCTCCTACGAGCAGTACTTC
size: -; J: TRBJ2-2; D: -; V: TRBV5-4; CDR3: CASSQPRGVDTGELFF; DNA: TGTGCCAGCAGCCAGCCCCGGGGAGTAGACACCGGGGAGCTGTTTTTT
size: -; J: TRBJ1-4; D: -; V: TRBV18; CDR3: CASGTGPVATNEKLFF; DNA: TGTGCCAGCGGAACGGGCCCAGTAGCAACTAATGAAAAACTGTTTTTT
size: -; J: TRBJ1-2; D: -; V: TRBV5-4; CDR3: CASSLTTVNGYTF; DNA: TGTGCCAGCAGCCTGACGACGGTAAATGGCTACACCTTC
size: -; J: TRBJ2-1; D: -; V: TRBV14; CDR3: CASSQGLGYEQFF; DNA: TGTGCCAGCAGCCAAGGACTAGGCTATGAGCAGTTCTTC
size: -; J: TRBJ2-1; D: -; V: TRBV2; CDR3: CAASSGRGVNEQFF; DNA: TGTGCCGCCAGCAGTGGGAGGGGGGTTAATGAGCAGTTCTTC
size: -; J: TRBJ2-2; D: -; V: TRBV10-2; CDR3: CASSRSTGELFF; DNA: TGCGCCAGCAGCAGGTCCACCGGGGAGCTGTTTTTT
size: few; J: TRBJ1-5; D: -; V: TRBV5-1; CDR3: CASSSVGKGSNQPQHF; DNA: TGCGCCAGCAGCTCAGTCGGAAAAGGGAGCAATCAGCCCCAGCATTTT
size: once; J: TRBJ2-3; D: -; V: TRBV7-8; CDR3: CASSLRLLSQDTQYF; DNA: TGTGCCAGCAGCTTAAGACTTTTGAGTCAGGATACGCAGTATTTT
size: -; J: TRBJ1-5; D: -; V: TRBV10-3; CDR3: CAISGAYSNQPQHF; DNA: TGTGCCATCAGTGGCGCCTATAGCAATCAGCCCCAGCATTTT
size: -; J: TRBJ1-3; D: -; V: TRBV7-9; CDR3: CASSLAGGDTIYF; DNA: TGTGCCAGCAGCTTAGCGGGAGGGGACACCATATATTTT